These T cell receptor beta chains were read from a single sample in a study of regulatory T cells in long-lasting Graves disease. MiXCR, run by TCRdb on the multiplex PCR reads, gives a single entry per CDR3 protein. The table records approximately 400,000 distinct CDR3 sequences, 23% of them present only once. Sequenced material: peripheral blood mononuclear cells (PBMCs), taken when the disease was refractory, from a patient treated with antithyroid drugs. The receptors were gathered from a female donor with Graves disease. Both conserved end residues are part of each CDR3. The order of the fields is J gene, D gene, V gene, clone size, CDR3 DNA, CDR3 protein. The D gene is left open where the match is weak. Size values are once, few and many counts, or a class for expanded clones, and some rows have none.

>TRBJ1-1|NA|TRBV9|NA
TGTGCCAGCAGCGCCGTTCGGGGGGACACTGAAGCTTTCTTT
CASSAVRGDTEAFF
>TRBJ1-4|NA|TRBV12-3/TRBV12-4|few
TGTGCCAGCAGTTTAGTAACAGCCTCTCGGGAAAAACTGTTTTTT
CASSLVTASREKLFF
>TRBJ2-7|TRBD2|TRBV6-1|few
TGTGCCACCCGCCTAGTGACTAGCCCCTACGAGCAGTACTTC
CATRLVTSPYEQYF
>TRBJ1-5|NA|TRBV6-2/TRBV6-3|NA
TGTGCCGGAGACAATCAGCCCCAGCATTTT
CAGDNQPQHF
>TRBJ2-7|NA|TRBV9|NA
TGTGCCAGCAGCGTAGTAGGCCAGGGTGGCGAGCAGTACTTC
CASSVVGQGGEQYF
>TRBJ1-1|NA|TRBV20-1|many
TGCAGTGCTCCCTCAGTGGGAAGGGCGGACACTGAAGCTTTCTTT
CSAPSVGRADTEAFF
>TRBJ2-7|NA|TRBV25-1|NA
TGTGCCAGCAGTGAATCCCCCACAGCACAGACCTACGAGCAGTACTTC
CASSESPTAQTYEQYF
>TRBJ2-7|NA|TRBV2|many
TGTGCCAGCAGTGGAAAGCGCGAGCAGTACTTC
CASSGKREQYF
>TRBJ1-6|NA|TRBV27|NA
TGTGCCAGCTCTCAGGGGTACAGGTCGAATTCACCCCTCCACTTT
CASSQGYRSNSPLHF
>TRBJ2-7|NA|TRBV11-2|few
TGTGCCAGCAGCGCATTAGCGAACCCCTACGAGCAGTACTTC
CASSALANPYEQYF
>TRBJ2-7|TRBD1|TRBV10-3|NA
TGTGCCATCAGTGAGTCATCCGGGACAGGGTTGGGGGAGCAGTACTTC
CAISESSGTGLGEQYF
>TRBJ2-4|TRBD2|TRBV5-5|NA
TGTGCCAGCAGCAAAGCTCCAAGTTCGGTCAGGACTAGCGGGAGCCGGGCCAAAAACATTCAGTACTTC
CASSKAPSSVRTSGSRAKNIQYF
>TRBJ2-5|TRBD2|TRBV28|many
TGTGCCAGCAGTTTATTGGGACTAGCGGGGGTAGAGACCCAGTACTTC
CASSLLGLAGVETQYF
>TRBJ2-2|NA|TRBV30|many
TGTGCCTGGATAGACCCCAAGCGGAACGGGGAGCTGTTTTTT
CAWIDPKRNGELFF
>TRBJ2-4|TRBD1|TRBV6-2/TRBV6-3|few
TGTGCCAGCAGTTACTCGACAGGGGGCATTCAGTACTTC
CASSYSTGGIQYF
>TRBJ1-5|TRBD1|TRBV30|many
TGTGCCTGGAGTGTACAAGACAGGGGCTATCAGCCCCAGCATTTT
CAWSVQDRGYQPQHF
>TRBJ2-2|NA|TRBV7-9|NA
TGTGCCAGTCATAGACCACTTCCCGGGACCACGAACACCGGGGAGCTGTTTTTT
CASHRPLPGTTNTGELFF
>TRBJ1-5|NA|TRBV12-5|many
TGTGCTAGTGGACCGCACAGACAGCACAATCAGCCCCAGCATTTT
CASGPHRQHNQPQHF
>TRBJ2-2|TRBD2|TRBV2|many
TGTGCCAGGGGACTAGCGGGAGGCACCGGGGAGCTGTTTTTT
CARGLAGGTGELFF
>TRBJ1-3|NA|TRBV10-3|NA
TGTGCCATCAGTCCCGTGGTCGGGGGAGGTGGAAACACCATATATTTT
CAISPVVGGGGNTIYF
>TRBJ1-1|NA|TRBV5-1|many
TGCGCCAGCAGCTTGGCCGCAGTCAACACTGAAGCTTTCTTT
CASSLAAVNTEAFF
>TRBJ1-2|TRBD1|TRBV7-2|NA
TGTGCCAGCAGCGGAGGGACAGGGTTCGGCTACACCTTC
CASSGGTGFGYTF
>TRBJ1-3|NA|TRBV7-2|few
TGTGCCAGCAGTTTCGGGGCAAACTCTGGAAACACCATATATTTT
CASSFGANSGNTIYF
>TRBJ2-1|TRBD2|TRBV24-1|NA
TGTGCCACCAGTGATCCGGGACTAGGACCTCACAATGAGCAGTTCTTC
CATSDPGLGPHNEQFF
>TRBJ2-7|NA|TRBV7-9|NA
TGTGCCAGCAGCTTAGGAGAACCGTACGAGCAGTACTTC
CASSLGEPYEQYF
>TRBJ1-1|TRBD1|TRBV18|few
TGTGCCAGCTCACCACCGTTCCGGGACAGGGGGCGGAACACTGAAGCTTTCTTT
CASSPPFRDRGRNTEAFF
>TRBJ1-1|TRBD1|TRBV29-1|NA
TGCAGCGTGGGGGGGGGACCGGACAGGGGCACTGAAGCTTTCTTT
CSVGGGPDRGTEAFF
>TRBJ2-7|TRBD2|TRBV20-1|NA
TGCAGTGCTCACCCGGGACTAGCGGCTTCCTACGAGCAGTACTTC
CSAHPGLAASYEQYF
>TRBJ1-6|TRBD1|TRBV5-5|few
TGTGCCAGCAGCTTGGAGTGGGACAGGGATTCACCCCTCCACTTT
CASSLEWDRDSPLHF
>TRBJ2-6|NA|TRBV7-9|few
TGTGCCAGCAGCTTAGGGGCAGGAATCTCTGGGGCCAACGTCCTGACTTTC
CASSLGAGISGANVLTF
>TRBJ2-5|TRBD2|TRBV20-1|many
TGCAGTGCTCGTACTTTGGGGGGGGTCGGCGAGACCCAGTACTTC
CSARTLGGVGETQYF
>TRBJ1-1|TRBD1|TRBV9|NA
TGTGCCAGCAGCGCCGGACAGGGCTGGGCTGAAGCTTTCTTT
CASSAGQGWAEAFF
>TRBJ1-2|NA|TRBV28|few
TGTGCCAGCAGTTTATCCCGCATTGCAGGGGCACGTCACTATGGCTACACCTTC
CASSLSRIAGARHYGYTF
>TRBJ2-6|NA|TRBV5-5|NA
TGTGCCAGCAGCCTCCCCCGTTCTGGGGCCAACGTCCTGACTTTC
CASSLPRSGANVLTF